The 22 T cell receptor beta chains given below trace back to one sample, sequenced in a study of beta chain features in type 1 diabetes. Expressed TCRB transcripts were sequenced because the isolated RNA had all been reverse transcribed beforehand. Clones were sequenced by immunoSEQ multiplex PCR, and TCRdb holds only the in-frame ones, with some missing. Among 350,000 to 450,000 clones listed, less than 15% were seen once. Sequences were obtained from naive CD4+ T cells from blood. The receptors were gathered from a woman aged 18-30 years in good health.

V gene TRBV11-2 combines with J gene TRBJ2-7, with 9 bases lining up with TRBD1. The length of the CDR3 is 13 residues. Germline trimming cut 4 bases from V and 5 bases from J; bases unmatched to any gene: 3. CDR1 SGHAT and CDR2 FQNNGV come from the germline V gene. The CDR3: CASSSRDRDEQYF. CDR3 DNA: TGTGCCAGCAGCTCCCGGGACAGGGACGAGCAGTACTTC.

This rearrangement joins TRBV7-9 to TRBJ2-7, with D possibly matching TRBD2 (5 bases). This CDR3 region has 14 residues. V was shortened by 1 base and J by 3 bases, with 10 bases between the two germline ends. CDR1 is SEHNR and CDR2 is FQNEAQ in the germline V gene (reference sequence). The CDR3 reads CASSLVGAIYEQYF. The DNA for the CDR3 is TGTGCCAGCAGCTTAGTGGGAGCGATCTACGAGCAGTACTTC.

This clone was picked up one time. The rearrangement links TRBV7-9 to TRBJ1-5; possibly TRBD1 for D (5 bases). CDR1 and CDR2 from the germline V gene are SEHNR and FQNEAQ (reference sequence). The CDR3 is 14 amino acids. V gave up 5 bases and J gave up 1 base, with 9 bases separating them. CDR3 DNA sequence: TGTGCCAGCAGCCCCCCAGGGAGCAATCAGCCCCAGCATTTT. Its protein is CASSPPGSNQPQHF.

The rearrangement links TRBV27 to TRBJ2-7; D might be TRBD2 (6 bases). Trimming left V 7 bases short and J 3 bases short, with 19 bases between. Germline V gene sequence: CDR1 MNHEY, CDR2 SMNVEV (reference sequence). This CDR3 has 15 residues. CDR3: CASTTSSAGFYEQYF. The CDR3 DNA reads as TGTGCCAGCACAACTTCTAGCGCAGGCTTCTACGAGCAGTACTTC.

The rearrangement links TRBV30 to TRBJ1-1; possible D gene TRBD1, 6 bases. Looked up from germline, CDR1 is GTSNPN and CDR2 is SVGIG (reference sequence). V was pared by 1 base and J by 1 base, with 10 bases between. The CDR3 sequence is 14 residues long. In nucleotides, the CDR3 is TGTGCCTGGAGTGCTCTGGACAGGAACACTGAAGCTTTCTTT. Translation gives CAWSALDRNTEAFF. Full variable domain (remainder filled in from reference TRBV30 and TRBJ1-1): SQTIHQWPATLVQPVGSPLSLECTVEGTSNPNLYWYRQAAGRGLQLLFYSVGIGQISSEVPQNLSASRPQDRQFILSSKKLLLSDSGFYLCAWSALDRNTEAFFGQGTRLTVV.

The chain is built from TRBV6-5 and TRBJ1-1; D perhaps matches TRBD1 (6 bases). CDR1 is MNHEY, CDR2 SVGAGI, per germline. This CDR3 contains 15 residues. The V end lost 2 bases, the J end lost 4 bases, and 14 bases lay between the germline ends. In DNA, the CDR3 is TGTGCCAGCAGTTACACAGGGATGGGGTTCACTGAAGCTTTCTTT. It is translated as CASSYTGMGFTEAFF.

This clone was observed a few times. The genes are TRBV14 and TRBJ2-2; D is undetermined. Trimming cost V 0 bases and J 7 bases, with 6 bases left between them. This CDR3 spans 13 amino acids. CDR1 is SGHDN, CDR2 FVKESK, per germline. DNA of the CDR3: TGTGCCAGCAGCCAAGATCTAATCGGGGAGCTGTTTTTT. It encodes CASSQDLIGELFF.

V is TRBV15 and J is TRBJ2-1; 9 bases are a match to TRBD2. The CDR3 has 14 amino acids. The germline gives CDR1 LNHNV, CDR2 YYDKDF (reference sequence). J gave up 6 bases and V 4 bases, and 4 bases lay outside the gene matches. CDR3 bases: TGTGCCACCAGCAACGCGGGAGGGCCCAATGAGCAGTTCTTC. This translates into CATSNAGGPNEQFF.

The chain carries TRBV27 and TRBJ2-1; the D is unclear. V lost 3 bases to trimming and J lost 0 bases, with 6 bases between them. Germline-derived CDR1 and CDR2 are MNHEY and SMNVEV (reference sequence). This CDR3 contains 14 residues. CDR3: CASSFSVSYNEQFF. CDR3 DNA sequence: TGTGCCAGCAGTTTCAGCGTCTCCTACAATGAGCAGTTCTTC.

The chain joins TRBV5-1 to TRBJ2-5; TRBD1 might be the D (6 bases). CDR3 length: 14 residues. V was clipped by 2 bases and J by 1 base, with 9 bases between them. Germline values: CDR1 SGHRS, CDR2 YFSETQ. Here the CDR3 DNA reads TGCGCCAGCAGCTTACAGGGAACCCAAGAGACCCAGTACTTC. It specifies CASSLQGTQETQYF.

This chain uses TRBV6-5 with TRBJ1-5; 9 nucleotides match TRBD1. Germline lookup yields CDR1 MNHEY and CDR2 SVGAGI. The CDR3 has 12 amino acids. V was pared by 6 bases and J by 7 bases, with 1 base of the junction left unmatched. The CDR3 loop reads CASRQGAQPQHF. The CDR3 DNA reads TGTGCCAGCAGACAGGGGGCCCAGCCCCAGCATTTT.

This clone occurred a few times. CDR3 amino acids: CASGSGLIGELFF. Written as DNA, the CDR3 is TGTGCCAGCGGCTCAGGGTTAATCGGGGAGCTGTTTTTT. This chain connects TRBV5-4 to TRBJ2-2, with D perhaps matching TRBD1 (5 bases). V was cut by 7 bases and J by 7 bases, with 14 bases left in between. Germline V lookup: CDR1 SGHNT, CDR2 YYREEE (reference sequence). This CDR3 has 13 amino acids.

This clone occurred a few times. The chain combines TRBV30 with TRBJ2-5; D not resolved. The germline gives CDR1 GTSNPN, CDR2 SVGIG (reference sequence). The V end was cut by 0 bases, the J end by 4 bases, with 9 bases between. This CDR3 has 13 amino acids. The CDR3 nucleotides are TGTGCCTGGAGTGTAGGTCTAGGAGAGACCCAGTACTTC. It specifies CAWSVGLGETQYF.

The chain joins TRBV7-2 to TRBJ2-7; perhaps TRBD2 as D (6 bases). The CDR3 contains 15 residues. Trimming shortened V by 5 bases and J by 7 bases, and 21 bases separated the two germline ends. Germline V gives CDR1 SGHTA, CDR2 FQGNSA. CDR3 sequence (DNA): TGTGCCAGCAGCAGACTAGGAATAGGGGTTTGGGAGCAGTACTTC. Its translation is CASSRLGIGVWEQYF.

This clone was recorded a few times. V and J are TRBV9 and TRBJ1-2; 7 bases are a match to TRBD1. This CDR3 is 15 amino acids long. Germline trimming cut 2 bases from V and 5 bases from J; bases unmatched to any gene: 9. Germline CDR1 SGDLS, CDR2 YYNGEE. CDR3 in amino acids: CASSVRDSNLYGYTF. CDR3 in DNA: TGTGCCAGCAGCGTCCGGGACAGTAACTTATATGGCTACACCTTC.

This rearrangement joins TRBV7-2 to TRBJ2-7; 10 nucleotides match TRBD2. The CDR3 spans 15 residues. Germline loops: CDR1 SGHTA, CDR2 FQGNSA. V shed 5 bases, J shed 3 bases, and the junction held 7 bases outside the gene matches. CDR3 bases: TGTGCCAGCAGCGGCCTAGCGGGGGACGACTACGAGCAGTACTTC. As protein: CASSGLAGDDYEQYF. Supplemented by reference TRBV7-2 and TRBJ2-7, the full variable domain reads GAGVSQSPSNKVTEKGKDVELRCDPISGHTALYWYRQSLGQGLEFLIYFQGNSAPDKSGLPSDRFSAERTGGSVSTLTIQRTQQEDSAVYLCASSGLAGDDYEQYFGPGTRLTVT.

The V and J genes are TRBV28 and TRBJ2-7; D ambiguous. The CDR3 is 13 residues long. The germline V gene encodes CDR1 MDHEN and CDR2 SYDVKM. V was clipped by 6 bases and J by 3 bases, with 12 bases between them. This CDR3 reads CASSRVVSYEQYF. In nucleotides, the CDR3 is TGTGCCAGCAGCCGGGTGGTCAGCTACGAGCAGTACTTC.

The V gene is TRBV11-2, the J gene TRBJ2-2; D uncertain. CDR3 length: 16 amino acids. Trimming shortened V by 5 bases and J by 5 bases, and 18 bases separated the two germline ends. Per germline, CDR1 SGHAT and CDR2 FQNNGV. CDR3: CASSALRVWLTGELFF. CDR3 coding DNA: TGTGCCAGCAGCGCGCTTCGGGTGTGGTTAACCGGGGAGCTGTTTTTT.

This clone has only a few counts. The chain has TRBV18 and TRBJ1-1; D not certain. V lost 8 bases, J lost 4 bases, and 17 bases lay in between. Germline V gene sequence: CDR1 KGHSH, CDR2 LQKENI. The CDR3 totals 14 residues. CDR3 nucleotides: TGTGCCAGCCTAGTAGAATATTTGGGCACTGAAGCTTTCTTT. Translating gives CASLVEYLGTEAFF.

J is TRBJ2-4 and V is TRBV10-2, with 9 bases identical to TRBD1. The CDR3 contains 13 residues. With 6 bases clipped from V and 8 bases from J, the junction kept 5 bases outside the gene matches. CDR1 WSHSY and CDR2 SAAADI come from the germline V gene. CDR3 nucleotides: TGCGCCAGCAGAATAGACAGGGGGGACATTCAGTACTTC. Its translation: CASRIDRGDIQYF.

The chain has TRBV15 and TRBJ2-1, with D unresolved. V lost 1 base and J lost 8, with 3 bases in between. The CDR3 loop spans 11 amino acids. Germline V gives CDR1 LNHNV, CDR2 YYDKDF (reference sequence). In DNA form, the CDR3 reads TGTGCCACCAGCAGAGTATATGAGCAGTTCTTC. This gives the protein CATSRVYEQFF.

This clone was found a few times. In DNA form, the CDR3 reads TGCGCCAGCAGCTTACCCGGGACAGTCGGTGCTTTCTTT. This encodes CASSLPGTVGAFF. The chain recombines TRBV5-1 with TRBJ1-1, with 7 bases that match TRBD1. The CDR3 has 13 amino acids. Germline V gene lookup returns CDR1 SGHRS and CDR2 YFSETQ. Trimming took 2 bases from V and 11 from J; bases not matched to a gene: 9.